Presented here are 8 T cell receptor beta chains from one specimen sequenced in a study of T-cell reconstitution after alpha-beta-depleted transplantation in children. Molecular barcoding with unique molecular identifiers was used for the TCRbeta library. A single record per CDR3 protein comes from TCRdb applying MiXCR to the PCR reads. The sample lists roughly 280,000 distinct CDR3 sequences; 9.5% to 13% were seen once. Here the sequenced sample was peripheral blood, taken 180 days after TCRalphabeta/CD19-depleted stem cell transplant. Receptors originate from a male patient under 10 years old who had a stem cell transplant for chronic granulomatous disease, so the T cells may come from the graft donor.

The rearrangement links TRBV2 to TRBJ2-5, with no clear D. This CDR3 has 12 residues. Trimming shortened V by 7 bases and J by 5 bases, and 11 bases separated the two germline ends. Looked up from germline, CDR1 is SNHLY and CDR2 is FYNNEI. CDR3 sequence: CASNVGSETQYF. The CDR3 region has the DNA TGTGCCAGCAATGTCGGTTCGGAGACCCAGTACTTC.

In its sample, this clonotype was seen many times. The chain has TRBV4-1 and TRBJ1-1; a possible D gene is TRBD1 (6 bases). This CDR3 is built from 15 residues. Germline CDR1 reads MGHRA; CDR2 reads YSYEKL. V was trimmed by 3 bases and J by 1 base, leaving 12 bases between them. CDR3 protein: CASSHQYRENTEAFF. In DNA, the CDR3 is TGCGCCAGCAGCCACCAGTACAGGGAGAACACTGAAGCTTTCTTT.

This clonotype has a count of ten or more. The CDR3 DNA sequence: TGTGCCAGCAGTTACACGGACGGAACAAGAGATTCACCCCTCCACTTT. Translating it yields CASSYTDGTRDSPLHF. This rearrangement joins TRBV6-5 to TRBJ1-6, with D unresolved. Trimming removed 2 bases at V and 8 bases at J, with 16 bases between. Germline CDR1 and CDR2: MNHEY and SVGAGI. The CDR3 is 16 residues long.

This clonotype has a count of ten or more. V and J are TRBV12-3 or TRBV12-4 and TRBJ1-4; D not certain. The CDR3 spans 14 residues. The V gene lost 6 bases and the J gene lost 5 bases, with 13 bases spanning the gap. CDR3 in DNA: TGTGCCAGCAGAAGGACTCAACCGAATGAAAAACTGTTTTTT. It translates to CASRRTQPNEKLFF.

This clonotype was detected many times. J is TRBJ2-1 and V is TRBV11-3; 8 bases line up with TRBD2. The CDR3 sequence is 15 residues long. Per the germline V gene, CDR1 is SGHNT and CDR2 is YENEEA. The V and J ends lost 3 bases and 9 bases, in that order; junction bases with no gene match: 10. The CDR3 nucleotides read TGTGCCAGCAGCTTCGAGGTAGCGGGGCCGGGTGAGCAGTTCTTC. The encoded protein is CASSFEVAGPGEQFF.

This clonotype was counted at least ten times. The chain links TRBV20-1 to TRBJ1-1; tentatively, D is TRBD1 (6 bases). Trimming left V 3 bases short and J 5 bases short, with 13 bases between. Germline V gene data show CDR1 as DFQATT and CDR2 as SNEGSKA (reference sequence). CDR3 length: 13 residues. CDR3 residues: CSASRGRGTEAFF. CDR3 sequence (DNA): TGCAGTGCTAGTCGGGGGCGCGGGACTGAAGCTTTCTTT.

This clonotype occurred many times. This chain joins TRBV11-2 and TRBJ2-7; 7 nucleotides match TRBD1. V was clipped by 5 bases and J by 3 bases; unmatched bases: 13. This CDR3 has 16 residues. Germline V gene data show CDR1 as SGHAT and CDR2 as FQNNGV. CDR3 residues: CASSRRLGDSFYEQYF. CDR3 nucleotides: TGTGCCAGCAGCCGCCGTCTAGGGGACAGCTTCTACGAGCAGTACTTC.

The table lists this clonotype with many counts. The chain combines TRBV29-1 with TRBJ2-5, with D unclear. Trimming stripped 8 bases from V and 7 bases from J, with 8 bases between. This CDR3 has 9 residues. The germline V gene has CDR1 SQVTM and CDR2 ANQGSEA. The DNA of the CDR3 is TGCAGCTCCCCGGGGACCCAGTACTTC. This encodes CSSPGTQYF.